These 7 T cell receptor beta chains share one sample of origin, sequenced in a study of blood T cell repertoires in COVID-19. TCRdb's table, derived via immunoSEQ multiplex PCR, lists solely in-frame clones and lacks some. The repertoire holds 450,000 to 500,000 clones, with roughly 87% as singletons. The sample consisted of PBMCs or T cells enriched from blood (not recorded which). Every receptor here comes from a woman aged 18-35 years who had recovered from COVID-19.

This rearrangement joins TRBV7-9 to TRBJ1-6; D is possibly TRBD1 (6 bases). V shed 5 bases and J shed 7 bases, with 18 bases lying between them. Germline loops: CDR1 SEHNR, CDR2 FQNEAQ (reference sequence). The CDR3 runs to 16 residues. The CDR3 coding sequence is TGTGCCAGCAGCGTAAAATACAGGGAGCTGAATTCACCCCTCCACTTT. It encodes CASSVKYRELNSPLHF.

CDR3 sequence: CASSYIRGTGIGYTF. For the CDR3, the DNA is TGTGCCAGCAGCTATATACGAGGAACAGGGATCGGCTACACCTTC. This chain links TRBV7-9 with TRBJ1-2, with D perhaps matching TRBD1 (6 bases). The CDR3 loop spans 15 amino acids. The ends were cut back, 4 bases at V and 8 bases at J, with 20 bases in the middle. Germline values: CDR1 SEHNR, CDR2 FQNEAQ (reference sequence).

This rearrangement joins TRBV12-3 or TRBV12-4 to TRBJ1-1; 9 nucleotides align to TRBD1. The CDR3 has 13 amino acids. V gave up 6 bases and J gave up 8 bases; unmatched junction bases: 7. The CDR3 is CASSLGTGMEAFF. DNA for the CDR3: TGTGCCAGCAGCCTGGGGACAGGGATGGAAGCTTTCTTT.

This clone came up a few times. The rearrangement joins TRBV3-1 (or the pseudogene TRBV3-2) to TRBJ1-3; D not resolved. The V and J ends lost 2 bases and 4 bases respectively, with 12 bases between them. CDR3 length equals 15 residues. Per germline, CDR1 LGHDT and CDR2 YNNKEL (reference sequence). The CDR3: CASSQNNDGGNTIYF. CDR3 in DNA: TGTGCCAGCAGCCAAAACAACGACGGGGGAAACACCATATATTTT.

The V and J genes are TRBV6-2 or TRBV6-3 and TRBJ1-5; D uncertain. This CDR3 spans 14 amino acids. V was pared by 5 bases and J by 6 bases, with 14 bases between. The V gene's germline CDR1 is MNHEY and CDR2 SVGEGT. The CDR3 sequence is CASSPGSLFQPQHF. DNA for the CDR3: TGTGCCAGCAGTCCCGGGTCCCTCTTTCAGCCCCAGCATTTT.

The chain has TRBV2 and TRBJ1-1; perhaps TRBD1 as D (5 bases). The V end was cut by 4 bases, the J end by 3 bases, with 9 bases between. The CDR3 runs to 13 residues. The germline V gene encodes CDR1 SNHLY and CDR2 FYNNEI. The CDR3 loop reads CASSGQRYTEAFF. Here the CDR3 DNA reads TGTGCCAGCAGTGGACAGAGATACACTGAAGCTTTCTTT.

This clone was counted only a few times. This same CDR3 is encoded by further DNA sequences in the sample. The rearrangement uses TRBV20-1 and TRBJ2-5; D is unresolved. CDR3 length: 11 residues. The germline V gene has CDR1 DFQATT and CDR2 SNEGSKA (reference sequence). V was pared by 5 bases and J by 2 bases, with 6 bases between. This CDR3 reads CSAQDQETQYF. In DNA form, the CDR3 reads TGCAGTGCTCAGGATCAAGAGACCCAGTACTTC.